Listed below are T cell receptor beta chains from one sample, sequenced in a study of lymphopenia after photon versus proton radiotherapy. Method: immunoSEQ multiplex PCR; TCRdb's copy keeps in-frame clones and lacks some. The sample shows more than 80,000 clones, over 70% of them seen only once. The sequences come from peripheral blood, collected from a patient treated with proton-based radiotherapy. The receptors here all came from a man aged 60 to 69 with pancreatic cancer. Both conserved end residues are part of each CDR3. A D gene is named only where the DNA matches it firmly. Clone size is stated in some rows and not others, as once, few, many or a class when expanded.

v_gene	j_gene	abundance	d_gene	CDR3nt	CDR3aa
TRBV6-1	TRBJ1-2	-	-	TGTGCCAGCAGTGGGACAATTGGACAAGCTCTTGGCTACACCTTC	CASSGTIGQALGYTF
TRBV6-1	TRBJ2-7	-	TRBD2	TGTGCCAGCCAATTAGCGGGAGGCGACGAGCAGTACTTC	CASQLAGGDEQYF
TRBV11-3	TRBJ2-1	-	TRBD2	TGTGCCAGCAGCCAAATGCGGGGGGCCAATGAGCAGTTCTTC	CASSQMRGANEQFF
TRBV29-1	TRBJ1-4	-	TRBD1	TGCAGCGTTGATGGGACAGGTTTCGGGGAAAAACTGTTTTTT	CSVDGTGFGEKLFF
TRBV30	TRBJ2-3	-	TRBD2	TGTGCCTACGGGCTAGCGGGGAGATTTGATACGCAGTATTTT	CAYGLAGRFDTQYF
TRBV27	TRBJ2-1	once	TRBD2	TGTGCCAGCAGCTCTAGCGGGAGGGCGCAGTTCTTC	CASSSSGRAQFF
TRBV18	TRBJ1-5	-	TRBD1	TGTGCCAGCTCACCCCCGACAGGGTGGCAGCAGCCCCAGCATTTT	CASSPPTGWQQPQHF
TRBV29-1	TRBJ2-1	-	TRBD1	TGCAGCGGTGGTGGGGCAGGGGGCGCATACAATGAGCAGTTCTTC	CSGGGAGGAYNEQFF
TRBV2	TRBJ2-5	-	TRBD2	TGTGCCAGCAGTGAGCTAGCGGGAGAGGTGACCCAGTACTTC	CASSELAGEVTQYF
TRBV11-2	TRBJ2-7	-	-	TGTGCCAGCACCTCCCCTGGCAGAACCGAGCAGTACTTC	CASTSPGRTEQYF
TRBV6-6	TRBJ1-5	-	-	TGTGCCAGCAGTTATGGGGGCGCGGGTCAGCCCCAGCATTTT	CASSYGGAGQPQHF
TRBV9	TRBJ1-3	-	TRBD1	TGTGCCAGCAGCGCTAGGGACAGAGATGGAAACACCATATATTTT	CASSARDRDGNTIYF
TRBV7-2	TRBJ1-5	-	TRBD1	TGTGCCAGCAGCTGGGGACAGAGCAATCAGCCCCAGCATTTT	CASSWGQSNQPQHF
TRBV28	TRBJ2-5	-	TRBD2	TGTGCCAGCAGGCAAGCGGGGACTGGGGGGAAAGAGACCCAGTACTTC	CASRQAGTGGKETQYF
TRBV7-2	TRBJ2-5	-	-	TGTGCCAGCAGCTTAGGACAAACCCGGGTGGGGGCAGGGGAGACCCAGTACTTC	CASSLGQTRVGAGETQYF
TRBV28	TRBJ2-3	-	TRBD2	TGTGCCAGCAGTTTAATCAGCGGGAGTCACAAGGGGACAGATACGCAGTATTTT	CASSLISGSHKGTDTQYF
TRBV28	TRBJ2-1	-	-	TGTGCCAGCAGTTTATACCCGAATGAGCAGTTCTTC	CASSLYPNEQFF
TRBV10-3	TRBJ2-7	-	-	TGTGCCATCAGTGAGAGGGTATACGAGCAGTACTTC	CAISERVYEQYF
TRBV29-1	TRBJ2-2	-	-	TGCAGCGTTAGGGGCAGCTCGAACACCGGGGAGCTGTTTTTT	CSVRGSSNTGELFF
TRBV7-9	TRBJ1-1	-	-	TGTGCCAGCAGACAGGCGGACTGGGAAGCTTTCTTT	CASRQADWEAFF
TRBV6-1	TRBJ1-5	-	-	TGTGCCAGCAGTGAAGGGGGGGTGAATAGCAATCAGCCCCAGCATTTT	CASSEGGVNSNQPQHF
TRBV5-4	TRBJ1-1	few	-	TGTGCCAGCAGGGGGTCCAGGGAGAACACTGAAGCTTTCTTT	CASRGSRENTEAFF
TRBV18	TRBJ1-4	-	-	TGTGCCAGCTCACCGCTGAAGGGGGGCCCGACTAATGAAAAACTGTTTTTT	CASSPLKGGPTNEKLFF
TRBV11-2	TRBJ1-5	-	-	TGTGCCAGCAGCCCGTCGTCAGGGATCGGCAGCAATCAGCCCCAGCATTTT	CASSPSSGIGSNQPQHF
TRBV29-1	TRBJ2-1	-	-	TGCAGCGCCACGACTGGGAATGAGCAGTTCTTC	CSATTGNEQFF
TRBV29-1	TRBJ2-1	-	TRBD2	TGCAGCGTTGTGGGCCTAGCGGGAGGTTATAATGAGCAGTTCTTC	CSVVGLAGGYNEQFF
TRBV28	TRBJ1-1	-	-	TGTGCCAGCAGTTTCCCTCATATGAACACTGAAGCTTTCTTT	CASSFPHMNTEAFF
TRBV19	TRBJ1-5	-	-	TGTGCCAGTAGTATTCGGGGGAGCAATCAGCCCCAGCATTTT	CASSIRGSNQPQHF
TRBV9	TRBJ1-4	-	-	TGTGCCAGCAGCCCTCGAAAGGGTATGGCTAATGAAAAACTGTTTTTT	CASSPRKGMANEKLFF
TRBV30	TRBJ1-5	-	-	TGTGCCTGGAGAGGGGACCTTCGCCAGCCCCAGCATTTT	CAWRGDLRQPQHF
TRBV10-3	TRBJ2-3	-	TRBD2	TGTGCCATCAGTGGCGGGAGCGGGAGGACAGATACGCAGTATTTT	CAISGGSGRTDTQYF
TRBV18	TRBJ1-4	-	-	TGTGCCAGCTCACCACAGGCAACTAATGAAAAACTGTTTTTT	CASSPQATNEKLFF
TRBV7-3	TRBJ2-2	-	-	TGTGCCAGCCAATCTGGTCGGGACGGGGAGCTGTTTTTT	CASQSGRDGELFF
TRBV6-5	TRBJ1-3	-	TRBD1	TGTGCCAGCAGGTCACAGGGGCCCTCTGGAAACACCATATATTTT	CASRSQGPSGNTIYF
TRBV18	TRBJ1-5	-	-	TGTGCCAGCTCACCAGCGGGGCCTCCCAATCAGCCCCAGCATTTT	CASSPAGPPNQPQHF
TRBV7-9	TRBJ2-5	-	-	TGTGCCAGCAGCCTTATACAGGGTAAAGAGACCCAGTACTTC	CASSLIQGKETQYF
TRBV18	TRBJ1-1	-	TRBD1	TGTGCCAGCTCACAGAAACCGGGACAGGGAGGCCTCGGGGCTGAAGCTTTCTTT	CASSQKPGQGGLGAEAFF
TRBV30	TRBJ1-5	-	TRBD1	TGTGCCTGGAATACTGGACAGGGGGCAAGTCAGCCCCAGCATTTT	CAWNTGQGASQPQHF
TRBV9	TRBJ2-5	-	-	TGTGCCAGCAGCCAACCTGCCGGGACCCAGTACTTC	CASSQPAGTQYF
TRBV11-1	TRBJ2-1	once	TRBD2	TGTGCCAGCAGCACCGGGACTAGCGGCAGTTACAATGAGCAGTTCTTC	CASSTGTSGSYNEQFF
TRBV6-6	TRBJ2-1	once	-	TGTGCCAGCAGGGGGACTGAGTCCTACAATGAGCAGTTCTTC	CASRGTESYNEQFF
TRBV6-1	TRBJ2-7	-	TRBD2	TGTGCCAGCAGTGATGACCGCGGGGGGGAGCAGTACTTC	CASSDDRGGEQYF
TRBV7-3	TRBJ2-3	-	TRBD1	TGTGCCAGCAGCGTGACAGGGGGCCGGACAGATACGCAGTATTTT	CASSVTGGRTDTQYF
TRBV7-2	TRBJ2-1	-	-	TGTGCCAGCAGCTTACCGACTTTTGGGGGGTCCTACAATGAGCAGTTCTTC	CASSLPTFGGSYNEQFF